This TCR beta chain was identified during a study of T-cell memory formation after mild COVID-19. Overall study results and limits: There was a balanced CD4/CD8 profile in clones contracting day 15 to 85, and later expanders leaned CD4+. CD4+ contracting clones were mainly CM and EM; CD8+ ones, EMRA. Day 37-peaking second-wave clones had unconfirmed SARS-CoV-2 specificity.

Germline assignment: CDR1 SGDLS and CDR2 YYNGEE. The CDR3 contains 14 residues. The ends were cut back, 4 bases at V and 10 bases at J, with 18 bases in the middle. Using constant-segment primers, 5'RACE produced TCR alpha and TCR beta cDNA libraries carrying sample barcodes and UMIs. Using its own MiXCR run on the 5' RACE reads, TCRdb lists one record per CDR3 protein. There are 380,000 or so distinct CDR3 sequences in the sample; approximately 14% occur only once, and roughly 20% lies in the top ten. For this clonotype: The antigen is undetermined.

This receptor was taken from a man aged 18 to 29 who had mild COVID-19 (a few samples of this study predate the infection). Cell type and time point are not known. This rearrangement joins TRBV9 to TRBJ2-1; D may match TRBD1 or TRBD2 (5 bases each). The sample was PBMCs or a T cell subset sorted from them (not recorded which). The CDR3 loop reads CASSPTPGPGEQFF. In nucleotides, the CDR3 is TGTGCCAGCAGCCCGACGCCGGGACCAGGGGAGCAGTTCTTC.